This entry lists 19 T cell receptor beta chains sequenced from one sample in a study of identifying expanded T cells in peripheral blood. Produced via immunoSEQ multiplex PCR; TCRdb's table is partial and in-frame only. This table holds around 76,000 clones, almost 90% found once. The sequencing input was blood. Receptors were obtained from a person aged 18-70 years in good health.

The chain recombines TRBV10-2 with TRBJ2-3, with 11 bases aligning to TRBD2. CDR1 is WSHSY and CDR2 is SAAADI in the germline V gene. Germline trimming cut 7 bases from V and 5 bases from J; bases unmatched to any gene: 8. The CDR3 runs to 15 residues. The CDR3 spells CASTISGGALDTQYF. CDR3 in DNA: TGCGCCAGCACTATTAGCGGGGGGGCCTTAGATACGCAGTATTTT.

The V gene is TRBV6-5, the J gene TRBJ1-1; 9 bases fit TRBD1. The CDR3 consists of 14 residues. The ends lost 6 bases at V and 1 base at J; junction bases unmatched: 3. Germline-derived CDR1 and CDR2 are MNHEY and SVGAGI. Here the CDR3 DNA reads TGTGCCAGCAGCCCGGGACAGGGGAACACTGAAGCTTTCTTT. It codes for CASSPGQGNTEAFF.

The chain joins TRBV28 to TRBJ2-7; D call uncertain. The CDR3 sequence is 14 residues long. The V gene's germline CDR1 is MDHEN and CDR2 SYDVKM. Trimming removed 11 bases from V and 4 bases from J, with 21 bases in between. The CDR3 reads CAHSTPGSSYEQYF. For the CDR3, the DNA is TGTGCCCATTCCACCCCGGGCAGCTCTTACGAGCAGTACTTC.

This chain uses TRBV6-5 with TRBJ1-2, with unresolved D. Trimming stripped 8 bases from V and 3 bases from J, with 7 bases between. CDR1 is MNHEY, CDR2 SVGAGI, per germline. The CDR3 extends over 11 amino acids. In DNA form, the CDR3 reads TGTGCCAGCGGTACAGACTATGGCTACACCTTC. Protein product: CASGTDYGYTF.

The chain couples TRBV7-2 to TRBJ2-7; 8 positions match TRBD1. The CDR3 loop spans 14 amino acids. Germline V gene lookup returns CDR1 SGHTA and CDR2 FQGNSA. After removal of 4 bases from V and 3 bases from J, the junction contained 5 bases not matched to a gene. This CDR3 is CASSSTRGLYEQYF. The CDR3 region has the DNA TGTGCCAGCAGCTCGACCAGGGGGCTCTACGAGCAGTACTTC.

This clone has a single count. V gene TRBV9 combines with J gene TRBJ2-3; TRBD2 matches at 7 bases. The germline V gene has CDR1 SGDLS and CDR2 YYNGEE. The CDR3 is 16 residues long. V shed 3 bases and J 3 bases; nucleotides not matched to a gene: 10. This CDR3 is CASSARLAGGTDTQYF. Here the CDR3 DNA reads TGTGCCAGCAGCGCGCGACTAGCCGGGGGGACAGATACGCAGTATTTT.

The V call is TRBV7-2, the J call TRBJ2-5; perhaps D is TRBD1 or TRBD2 (5 bases each). With 7 bases removed from V and 7 bases from J, the gap between germline ends came to 13 bases. The CDR3 totals 12 residues. CDR1 and CDR2 from the germline V gene are SGHTA and FQGNSA. CDR3 nucleotide sequence: TGTGCCAGCAATGGACACAGCGGGACCCAGTACTTC. Translating it yields CASNGHSGTQYF.

J is TRBJ2-6 and V is TRBV7-3; 7 positions agree with TRBD1. Germline lookup yields CDR1 SGHTA and CDR2 FQGTGA. Germline trimming cut 5 bases from V and 8 bases from J; bases unmatched to any gene: 15. The CDR3 contains 17 residues. As DNA, the CDR3 is TGTGCCAGCAGCCCGGGACAGTTTACCTCTGAGACCAACGTCCTGACTTTC. Its translation is CASSPGQFTSETNVLTF.

The chain uses TRBV7-3 and TRBJ2-1; maybe TRBD2 (6 bases). Germline V gene sequence: CDR1 SGHTA, CDR2 FQGTGA. Trimming removed 1 base at V and 6 bases at J, with 16 bases between. The CDR3 totals 16 residues. CDR3 sequence reads: CASSLNGGTLINEQFF. CDR3 coding DNA: TGTGCCAGCAGCTTAAATGGAGGGACTCTCATCAATGAGCAGTTCTTC.

The V and J genes are TRBV14 and TRBJ2-2, with a possible D match to TRBD2 (6 bases). The germline V and J ends were trimmed by 4 bases and 1 base, with 13 bases remaining between them. The germline V gene has CDR1 SGHDN and CDR2 FVKESK. The CDR3 contains 16 residues. CDR3 sequence: CASSRRLAQNTGELFF. The CDR3 DNA is TGTGCCAGCAGCCGACGGCTAGCGCAGAACACCGGGGAGCTGTTTTTT.

The chain uses TRBV2 and TRBJ2-7, with 7 bases that match TRBD2. J gave up 6 bases and V 2 bases, and 10 bases lay outside the gene matches. The CDR3 runs 15 residues. Germline CDR1 SNHLY, CDR2 FYNNEI. CDR3 residues: CASSEWAVREGEQYF. CDR3 DNA sequence: TGTGCCAGCAGTGAATGGGCGGTTAGGGAGGGCGAGCAGTACTTC.

To note about this clone: Mismatch with germline at one junction end may stem from a read error. The chain uses TRBV5-1 and TRBJ1-1, with unresolved D. The CDR3 runs 16 residues. Germline assignment: CDR1 SGHRS and CDR2 YFSETQ. The CDR3 nucleotides read TGCGCCAGCAGCTTGGTCGGGGTTGGGATGAAGACTGAAGCTTTCTTT. This sequence encodes CASSLVGVGMKTEAFF.

V and J are TRBV6-1 and TRBJ2-3; D is uncertain. Per the germline V gene, CDR1 is MNHNS and CDR2 is SASEGT. The length of the CDR3 is 10 residues. Trimming removed 10 bases from V and 5 bases from J, with 7 bases in between. CDR3 coding DNA: TGTGCCATCCGGAGAGATACGCAGTATTTT. Its protein product is CAIRRDTQYF.

The rearrangement joins TRBV15 to TRBJ2-7, with 11 bases fitting TRBD1. Germline trimming cut 0 bases from V and 4 bases from J; bases unmatched to any gene: 5. The CDR3 runs to 16 residues. CDR1 and CDR2 from the germline V gene are LNHNV and YYDKDF (reference sequence). CDR3 sequence reads: CATSRDGQGARYEQYF. CDR3 nucleotides: TGTGCCACCAGCAGAGATGGACAGGGGGCGAGGTACGAGCAGTACTTC.

J is TRBJ2-7 and V is TRBV19; TRBD2 matches at 7 bases. The germline CDR1 and CDR2 sequences are LNHDA and SQIVND (reference sequence). This CDR3 is built from 15 residues. The trim removed 2 bases at V and 0 bases at J, leaving 4 bases unmatched. For the CDR3, the DNA is TGTGCCAGTAGTATAAGCGGGATAAGCTCCTACGAGCAGTACTTC. It codes for CASSISGISSYEQYF.

The V and J genes are TRBV7-2 and TRBJ2-5; 9 nucleotides match TRBD2. V gave up 4 bases and J gave up 7 bases; unmatched junction bases: 13. Germline CDR1 reads SGHTA; CDR2 reads FQGNSA. The CDR3 is 16 amino acids. CDR3 coding DNA: TGTGCCAGCAGCTCGCGAGGGGTAGCGGGGGACGGGACCCAGTACTTC. Translating gives CASSSRGVAGDGTQYF.

The CDR3 spells CASSLLGYEGGELFF. The CDR3, as DNA: TGCGCCAGCAGCCTTCTGGGGTACGAGGGCGGGGAGCTGTTTTTT. The chain couples TRBV5-1 to TRBJ2-2; D perhaps matches TRBD2 (5 bases). Germline values: CDR1 SGHRS, CDR2 YFSETQ. The CDR3 loop spans 15 amino acids. V lost 4 bases, J lost 7 bases, and 17 bases lay in between.

This chain links TRBV4-2 with TRBJ2-3; the D gene could be TRBD1 or TRBD2 (6 bases each). CDR1 LGHNA and CDR2 YNFKEQ come from the germline V gene. Trimming removed 1 base from V and 4 bases from J, with 12 bases in between. CDR3 length: 15 amino acids. The DNA for the CDR3 is TGTGCCAGCAGCCAAGGGCCGGGGGCCGCAGATACGCAGTATTTT. It encodes CASSQGPGAADTQYF.

The rearrangement uses TRBV6-6 and TRBJ2-3, with unresolved D. V was shortened by 10 bases and J by 6 bases, with 14 bases between the two germline ends. The CDR3 spans 12 residues. CDR1 is MNHNY, CDR2 SVGAGI, per germline (reference sequence). The CDR3 region has the DNA TGTGCCACCAGAAAGGAGAGGGATACGCAGTATTTT. Amino acids: CATRKERDTQYF.